What follows is one TCR beta chain and its context. TCRdb keeps only in-frame clones here, not all; method: immunoSEQ multiplex PCR. The profile shows 150,000 to 200,000 clones, approximately 88% of them singletons. Recruits, aged roughly 18 to 100 years, lived in 24 US areas. Either two negative PCRs, clearance, or symptom resolution qualified Cohort 3 donors as recovered. This sample was taken from a study of blood T cell repertoires in COVID-19. Study-level background: T cells, B-cell-depleted T cells, or PBMCs supplied cDNA or gDNA.

This TCR was recovered from a woman aged 55-69 years who had recovered from COVID-19. Sequenced material: PBMCs or T cells enriched from blood (not recorded which).

The CDR3 here is CASSQTGTGSLYGYTF. The CDR3 region has the DNA TGTGCCAGCTCACAGACCGGGACAGGGTCGCTCTATGGCTACACCTTC. The chain couples TRBV18 to TRBJ1-2; 9 bases line up with TRBD1. Germline CDR1 and CDR2: KGHSH and LQKENI. This CDR3 is 16 amino acids long. Trimming cost V 4 bases and J 4 bases; bases outside gene matches: 10. Drawing the rest from reference TRBV18 and TRBJ1-2, the complete variable domain is NAGVMQNPRHLVRRRGQEARLRCSPMKGHSHVYWYRQLPEEGLKFMVYLQKENIIDESGMPKERFSAEFPKEGPSILRIQQVVRGDSAAYFCASSQTGTGSLYGYTFGSGTRLTVV.